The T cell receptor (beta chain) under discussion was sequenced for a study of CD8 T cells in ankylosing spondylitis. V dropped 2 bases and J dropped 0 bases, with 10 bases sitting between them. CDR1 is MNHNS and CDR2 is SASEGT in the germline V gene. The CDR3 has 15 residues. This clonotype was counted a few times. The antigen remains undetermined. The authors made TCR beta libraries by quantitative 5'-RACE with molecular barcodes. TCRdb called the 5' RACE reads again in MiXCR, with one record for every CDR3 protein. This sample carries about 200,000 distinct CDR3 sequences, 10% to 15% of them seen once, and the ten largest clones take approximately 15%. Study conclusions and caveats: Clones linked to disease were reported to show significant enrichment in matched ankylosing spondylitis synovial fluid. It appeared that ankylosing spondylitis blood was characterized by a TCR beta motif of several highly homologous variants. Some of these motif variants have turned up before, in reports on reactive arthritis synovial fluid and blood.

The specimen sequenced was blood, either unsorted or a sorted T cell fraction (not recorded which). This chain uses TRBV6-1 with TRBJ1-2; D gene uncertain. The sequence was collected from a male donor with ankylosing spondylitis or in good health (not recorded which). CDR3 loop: CASSEFLGTNYGYTF. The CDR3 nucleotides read TGTGCCAGCAGTGAATTTCTCGGTACTAACTATGGCTACACCTTC.